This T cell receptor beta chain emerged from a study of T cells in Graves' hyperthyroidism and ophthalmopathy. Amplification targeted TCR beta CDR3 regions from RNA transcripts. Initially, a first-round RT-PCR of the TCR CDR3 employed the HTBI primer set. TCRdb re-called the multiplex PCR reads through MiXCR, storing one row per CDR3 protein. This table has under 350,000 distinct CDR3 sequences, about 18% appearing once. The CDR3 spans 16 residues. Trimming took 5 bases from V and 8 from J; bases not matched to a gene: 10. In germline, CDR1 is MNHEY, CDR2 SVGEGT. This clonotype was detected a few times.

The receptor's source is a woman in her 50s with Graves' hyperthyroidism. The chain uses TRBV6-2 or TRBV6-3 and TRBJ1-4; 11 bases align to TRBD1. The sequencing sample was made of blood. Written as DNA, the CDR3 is TGTGCCAGCAGTGTCCCGGGACAGGGGGGAGAGGAAAAACTGTTTTTT. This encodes CASSVPGQGGEEKLFF.